The 20 T cell receptor beta chains reported below all come from one sample, sequenced in a study of shared clonotypes between healthy human individuals. Some clones are missing from TCRdb's copy, which holds only in-frame ones; the method was immunoSEQ multiplex PCR. Counted here are a few million clones, roughly 93% occurring once; the ten biggest clones make up under 0.45%. The sequenced sample was naive CD4+ T cells from PBMCs. Subset reported: CD45RA+ positively selected. These TCRs come from a man between 18 and 29 years old in good health. Some clones in this sample may be carry-over from other donors' samples.

The V call is TRBV28, the J call TRBJ1-1; D may be TRBD1 (5 bases). Trimming left V 4 bases short and J 1 base short, with 19 bases between. Germline CDR1 MDHEN, CDR2 SYDVKM. This CDR3 has 17 residues. CDR3 sequence reads: CASSSPSRPRENTEAFF. DNA of the CDR3: TGTGCCAGCAGTTCCCCGTCTCGACCCAGGGAGAACACTGAAGCTTTCTTT.

The chain carries TRBV5-8 and TRBJ2-7; D gene uncertain. CDR3 length: 14 amino acids. The germline V gene encodes CDR1 SGHTS and CDR2 YDEGEE. The germline V and J ends were trimmed by 0 bases and 5 bases, with 12 bases remaining between them. CDR3 amino acids: CASSLETLGDEQYF. CDR3 in DNA: TGTGCCAGCAGCTTGGAAACTTTGGGCGACGAGCAGTACTTC.

V usage is TRBV19 and J usage is TRBJ2-7, with unresolved D. Trimming removed 0 bases from V and 6 bases from J, with 15 bases in between. The CDR3 contains 15 residues. Germline values: CDR1 LNHDA, CDR2 SQIVND (reference sequence). The CDR3 spells CASSIDTLGSSEQYF. The CDR3 DNA is TGTGCCAGTAGTATAGACACCCTAGGTTCATCCGAGCAGTACTTC.

J is TRBJ1-1 and V is TRBV7-2; 10 bases map to TRBD1. The germline V gene encodes CDR1 SGHTA and CDR2 FQGNSA. The CDR3 runs 16 residues. After removal of 4 bases from V and 3 bases from J, the junction contained 8 bases not matched to a gene. CDR3 amino acids: CASSSAGDRGYTEAFF. The CDR3 region has the DNA TGTGCCAGCAGCTCAGCGGGGGACAGGGGCTACACTGAAGCTTTCTTT.

This sequence joins TRBV5-4 and TRBJ1-2; perhaps TRBD1 as D (5 bases). V was cut by 6 bases and J by 2 bases, with 14 bases left in between. Germline CDR1 SGHNT, CDR2 YYREEE (reference sequence). The CDR3 runs to 14 residues. In DNA, the CDR3 is TGTGCCAGCACCCAAGGGACGTCCAACTATGGCTACACCTTC. It translates to CASTQGTSNYGYTF. Full variable domain (remainder filled in from reference TRBV5-4 and TRBJ1-2): ETGVTQSPTHLIKTRGQQVTLRCSSQSGHNTVSWYQQALGQGPQFIFQYYREEENGRGNFPPRFSGLQFPNYSSELNVNALELDDSALYLCASTQGTSNYGYTFGSGTRLTVV.

This chain joins TRBV6-5 and TRBJ2-7, with D tentatively TRBD1 or TRBD2 (5 bases each). The CDR3 runs 14 residues. Trimming shortened V by 8 bases and J by 1 base, and 15 bases separated the two germline ends. Germline-derived CDR1 and CDR2 are MNHEY and SVGAGI. Here the CDR3 reads CASGWGRESYEQYF. The CDR3 DNA reads as TGTGCCAGCGGCTGGGGCAGGGAGTCCTACGAGCAGTACTTC.

CDR3 residues: CASSLVRPLGEQYF. The CDR3, as DNA: TGTGCCAGCAGCTTAGTTAGACCGCTAGGGGAGCAGTACTTC. The V call is TRBV7-8, the J call TRBJ2-7; D call uncertain. CDR1 and CDR2 from the germline V gene are SGHVS and FQNEAQ. V was clipped by 1 base and J by 7 bases, with 14 bases between them. The CDR3 has 14 residues. Full variable domain (missing parts from reference TRBV7-8 and TRBJ2-7): GAGVSQSPRYKVAKRGQDVALRCDPISGHVSLFWYQQALGQGPEFLTYFQNEAQLDKSGLPSDRFFAERPEGSVSTLKIQRTQQEDSAVYLCASSLVRPLGEQYFGPGTRLTVT.

The chain joins TRBV28 to TRBJ1-5, with TRBD1 as a possible D gene (6 bases). This CDR3 spans 16 amino acids. The germline gives CDR1 MDHEN, CDR2 SYDVKM. V was pared by 2 bases and J by 6 bases, with 17 bases between. The CDR3 bases are TGTGCCAGCAGTTTAGCCGTTGGGGGGCAAGGTCAGCCCCAGCATTTT. It specifies CASSLAVGGQGQPQHF.

This chain connects TRBV7-6 to TRBJ2-5; TRBD1 matches at 9 bases. V was clipped by 4 bases and J by 5 bases; unmatched bases: 8. Germline V gene data show CDR1 as SGHVS and CDR2 as FNYEAQ. The CDR3 is made up of 15 amino acids. CDR3 DNA: TGTGCCAGCAGCTGGGGACAGGGTCCATTGGAGACCCAGTACTTC. It codes for CASSWGQGPLETQYF.

V usage is TRBV7-2 and J usage is TRBJ2-3, with 11 bases aligning to TRBD2. The CDR3 has 19 residues. Germline-derived CDR1 and CDR2 are SGHTA and FQGNSA. Trimming took 1 base from V and 0 from J; bases not matched to a gene: 9. CDR3 in DNA: TGTGCCAGCAGCTTAGGGGGGACTAGCGGAGCTCCCAGCACAGATACGCAGTATTTT. Translating gives CASSLGGTSGAPSTDTQYF.

Regarding this clone: Other DNA sequences from this sample encode an identical CDR3 as well. Written as DNA, the CDR3 is TGTGCCAGCAGCGGAGGACAGGGACGGAATGAGCAGTTCTTC. Protein product: CASSGGQGRNEQFF. The chain carries TRBV9 and TRBJ2-1; TRBD1 matches 8 bases. The CDR3 is 14 amino acids. Germline V gives CDR1 SGDLS, CDR2 YYNGEE. The trim removed 3 bases at V and 7 bases at J, leaving 6 bases unmatched.

CDR3 nucleotides: TGTGCCATCAGTGAGTCAGGCGGGCCCGGCGAGCAGTACTTC. Translated, it gives CAISESGGPGEQYF. This chain uses TRBV10-3 with TRBJ2-7; possibly TRBD2 for D (5 bases). The germline V gene has CDR1 ENHRY and CDR2 SYGVKD. The CDR3 sequence is 14 residues long. With 0 bases removed from V and 6 bases from J, the gap between germline ends came to 12 bases.

This chain joins TRBV11-2 and TRBJ1-6; D unclear. Germline CDR1 and CDR2: SGHAT and FQNNGV. This CDR3 is built from 12 residues. Trimming left V 4 bases short and J 14 bases short, with 12 bases between. The CDR3 sequence: CASSSTGMALHF. CDR3 bases: TGTGCCAGCAGCTCCACCGGTATGGCCCTCCACTTT.

CDR3 sequence reads: CASSVGPRWGDEQYF. DNA of the CDR3: TGTGCCAGCAGCGTAGGGCCGCGTTGGGGCGACGAGCAGTACTTC. The chain couples TRBV9 to TRBJ2-7; TRBD1 might be the D (5 bases). CDR1 and CDR2 (germline): SGDLS, YYNGEE. Trimming left V 0 bases short and J 5 bases short, with 15 bases between. This CDR3 spans 15 amino acids.

The chain combines TRBV28 with TRBJ1-1; 8 nucleotides line up with TRBD1. Germline CDR1 and CDR2: MDHEN and SYDVKM. CDR3 length equals 16 residues. Trimming took 0 bases from V and 1 from J; bases not matched to a gene: 4. CDR3: CASSLWVQGANTEAFF. Written as DNA, the CDR3 is TGTGCCAGCAGTTTATGGGTTCAGGGGGCGAACACTGAAGCTTTCTTT.

This chain links TRBV18 with TRBJ2-5; D uncertain. Trimming took off 5 bases at V and 5 bases at J, with 15 bases between the two ends. The germline CDR1 and CDR2 sequences are KGHSH and LQKENI. The CDR3 spans 14 residues. The CDR3 coding sequence is TGTGCCAGCTCAACAACCAGAGCTGGGGAGACCCAGTACTTC. Its protein product is CASSTTRAGETQYF.

In its sample, this clone was seen once. CDR3 nucleotides: TGTGCCAGCAGTTCCGCAGGGGCTGAAGCTTTCTTT. Its protein is CASSSAGAEAFF. The J gene is TRBJ1-1, the V gene TRBV28; a possible D gene is TRBD1 (6 bases). CDR1 and CDR2 (germline): MDHEN, SYDVKM. Trimming pared 4 bases from V and 6 bases from J, leaving 9 bases between. The CDR3 length is 12 residues.

This clone was counted once. V is TRBV5-1 and J is TRBJ2-5; D is undetermined. Between the trimmed V and J ends, which lost 0 bases and 5 bases, there was a span of 11 bases. Germline V gene lookup returns CDR1 SGHRS and CDR2 YFSETQ. The CDR3 is made up of 14 amino acids. The CDR3 nucleotides are TGCGCCAGCAGCTTGGGGGATCCCTCGGAGACCCAGTACTTC. Its translation is CASSLGDPSETQYF.

The gene calls are TRBV11-3 and TRBJ2-1; D is unresolved. The germline CDR1 and CDR2 sequences are SGHNT and YENEEA. The CDR3 has 13 amino acids. V lost 4 bases to trimming and J lost 2 bases, with 6 bases between them. CDR3 DNA sequence: TGTGCCAGCAGCTCCGGCACCTACAATGAGCAGTTCTTC. This gives the protein CASSSGTYNEQFF.

The rearrangement uses TRBV11-3 and TRBJ2-7, with 12 bases that match TRBD2. CDR1 SGHNT and CDR2 YENEEA come from the germline V gene. V shed 4 bases and J 5 bases; nucleotides not matched to a gene: 6. This CDR3 has 15 residues. For the CDR3, the DNA is TGTGCCAGCAGCTCTAGCGGGAGGGGAGGTAACGAGCAGTACTTC. This gives the protein CASSSSGRGGNEQYF.